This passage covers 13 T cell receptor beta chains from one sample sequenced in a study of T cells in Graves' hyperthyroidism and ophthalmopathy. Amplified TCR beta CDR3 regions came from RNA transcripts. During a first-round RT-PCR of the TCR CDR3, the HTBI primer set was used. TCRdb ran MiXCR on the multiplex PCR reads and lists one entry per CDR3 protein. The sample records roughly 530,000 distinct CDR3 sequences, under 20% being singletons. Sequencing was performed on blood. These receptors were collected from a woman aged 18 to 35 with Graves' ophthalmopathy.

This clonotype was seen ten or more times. CDR3 bases: TGTGCCAGCAGTCGCGCCCCGCCGGAGTCCAATGAGCAGTTCTTC. Protein: CASSRAPPESNEQFF. This chain joins TRBV27 and TRBJ2-1; D remains unclear. V lost 5 bases and J lost 6, with 17 bases in between. Germline CDR1 and CDR2: MNHEY and SMNVEV (reference sequence). The CDR3 runs 15 residues.

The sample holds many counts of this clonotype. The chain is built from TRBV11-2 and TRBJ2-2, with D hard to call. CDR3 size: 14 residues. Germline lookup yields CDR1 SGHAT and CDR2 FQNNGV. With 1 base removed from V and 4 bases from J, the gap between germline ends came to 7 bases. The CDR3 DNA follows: TGTGCCAGCAGCTTAGCTTGGGGCACCGGGGAGCTGTTTTTT. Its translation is CASSLAWGTGELFF. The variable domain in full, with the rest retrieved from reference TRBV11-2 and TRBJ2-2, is EAGVAQSPRYKIIEKRQSVAFWCNPISGHATLYWYQQILGQGPKLLIQFQNNGVVDDSQLPKDRFSAERLKGVDSTLKIQPAKLEDSAVYLCASSLAWGTGELFFGEGSRLTVL.

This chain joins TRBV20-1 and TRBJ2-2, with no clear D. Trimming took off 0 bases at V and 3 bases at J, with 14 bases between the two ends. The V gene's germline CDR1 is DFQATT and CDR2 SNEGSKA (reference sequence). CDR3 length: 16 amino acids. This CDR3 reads CSARDPFKSDTGELFF. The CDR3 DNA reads TGCAGTGCTAGAGACCCCTTTAAGTCTGACACCGGGGAGCTGTTTTTT.

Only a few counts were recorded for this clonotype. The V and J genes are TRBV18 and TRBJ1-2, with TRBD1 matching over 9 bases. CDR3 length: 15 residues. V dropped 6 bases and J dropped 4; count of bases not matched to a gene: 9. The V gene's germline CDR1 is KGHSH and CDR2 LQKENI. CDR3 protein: CASSQGRDRVYGYTF. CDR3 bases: TGTGCCAGCTCGCAGGGCCGGGACAGGGTCTATGGCTACACCTTC.

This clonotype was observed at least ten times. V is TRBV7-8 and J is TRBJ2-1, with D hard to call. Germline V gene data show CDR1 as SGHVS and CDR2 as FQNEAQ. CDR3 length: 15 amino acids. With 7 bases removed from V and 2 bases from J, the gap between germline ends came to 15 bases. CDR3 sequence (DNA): TGTGCCAGCAAACCCTCGACGGTAGCCTACAATGAGCAGTTCTTC. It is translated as CASKPSTVAYNEQFF.

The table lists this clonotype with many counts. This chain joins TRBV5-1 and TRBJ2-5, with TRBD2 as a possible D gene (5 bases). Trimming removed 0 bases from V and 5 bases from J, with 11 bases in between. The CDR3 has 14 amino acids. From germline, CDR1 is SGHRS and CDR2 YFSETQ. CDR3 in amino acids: CASSLVHRGETQYF. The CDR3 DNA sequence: TGCGCCAGCAGCTTGGTCCACCGAGGGGAGACCCAGTACTTC.

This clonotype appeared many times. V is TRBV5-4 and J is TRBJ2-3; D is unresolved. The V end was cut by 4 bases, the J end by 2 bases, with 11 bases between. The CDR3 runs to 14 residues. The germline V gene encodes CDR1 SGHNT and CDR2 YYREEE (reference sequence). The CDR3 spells CASSPRTDTDTQYF. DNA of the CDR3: TGTGCCAGCAGCCCGAGGACGGACACAGATACGCAGTATTTT.

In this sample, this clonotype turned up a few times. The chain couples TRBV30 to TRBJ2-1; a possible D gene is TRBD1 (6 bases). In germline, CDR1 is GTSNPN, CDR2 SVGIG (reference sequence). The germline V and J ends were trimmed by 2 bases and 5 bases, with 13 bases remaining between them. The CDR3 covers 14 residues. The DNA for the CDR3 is TGTGCCTGGAGTTTACAGGGAATGCACAATGAGCAGTTCTTC. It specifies CAWSLQGMHNEQFF.

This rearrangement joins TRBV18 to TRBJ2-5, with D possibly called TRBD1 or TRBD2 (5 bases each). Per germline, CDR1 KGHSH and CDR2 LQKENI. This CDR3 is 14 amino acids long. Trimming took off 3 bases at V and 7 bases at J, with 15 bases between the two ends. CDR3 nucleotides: TGTGCCAGCTCACCCGGGGCTACCTCGGGGACCCAGTACTTC. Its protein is CASSPGATSGTQYF.

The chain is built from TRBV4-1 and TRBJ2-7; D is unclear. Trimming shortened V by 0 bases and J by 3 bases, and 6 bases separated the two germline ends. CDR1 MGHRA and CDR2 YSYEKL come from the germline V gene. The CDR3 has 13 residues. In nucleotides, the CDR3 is TGCGCCAGCAGCCAAGACCCGCGCTACGAGCAGTACTTC. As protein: CASSQDPRYEQYF.

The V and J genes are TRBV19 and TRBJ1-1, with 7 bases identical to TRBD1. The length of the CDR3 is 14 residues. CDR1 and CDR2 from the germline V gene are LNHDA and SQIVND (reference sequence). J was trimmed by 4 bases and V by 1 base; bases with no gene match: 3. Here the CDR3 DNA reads TGTGCCAGTAGTATAGTGGGACAGAGCACTGAAGCTTTCTTT. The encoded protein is CASSIVGQSTEAFF.

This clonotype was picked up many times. CDR3 in amino acids: CAWSAVARETQYF. CDR3 nucleotides: TGTGCCTGGAGTGCGGTAGCGCGAGAGACCCAGTACTTC. The rearrangement uses TRBV30 and TRBJ2-5; D perhaps matches TRBD2 (5 bases). V dropped 1 base and J dropped 4 bases, with 10 bases sitting between them. The V gene's germline CDR1 is GTSNPN and CDR2 SVGIG (reference sequence). CDR3 length: 13 amino acids.

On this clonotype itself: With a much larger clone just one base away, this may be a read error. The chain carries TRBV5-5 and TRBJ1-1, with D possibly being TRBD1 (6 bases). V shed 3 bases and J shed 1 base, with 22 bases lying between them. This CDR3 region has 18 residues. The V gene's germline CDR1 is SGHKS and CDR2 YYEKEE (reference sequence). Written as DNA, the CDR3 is TGTGCCAGCAGCTCAGGAGAGCAGGGGTGGGTTTGGAACACTGAAGCTTTCTTT. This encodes CASSSGEQGWVWNTEAFF.